This is a list of T cell receptor beta chains from one sample in a study of blood T cell repertoires in COVID-19. Assay used: immunoSEQ multiplex PCR; TCRdb lists only in-frame clones, some missing. The sample includes just over 300,000 clones, roughly 86% of them seen just once. What was sequenced was peripheral blood. The receptors here all came from a woman under 40 with COVID-19, enrolled during active disease. CDR3s include the opening cysteine and the closing phenylalanine or tryptophan. The order of the fields is clone size, D gene, J gene, V gene, CDR3 DNA, CDR3 protein. D genes are given only for firm matches. Only some rows state a clone size, as once, few, many or a class for expanded clones.

>NA|TRBD2|TRBJ2-3|TRBV19
TGTGCCAGTAGTATGCGGAGCGGGGTCAGCACAGATACGCAGTATTTT
CASSMRSGVSTDTQYF
>NA|TRBD1|TRBJ2-6|TRBV5-1
TGCGCCAGCAGCTTACCCCCCGGGACAGGCCTCTCTGGGGCCAACGTCCTGACTTTC
CASSLPPGTGLSGANVLTF
>NA|TRBD1|TRBJ1-2|TRBV2
TGTGCCAGCGACTTGAGTGAGGGCGGGACAGGCTATGGCTACACCTTC
CASDLSEGGTGYGYTF
>NA|NA|TRBJ1-5|TRBV6-1
TGTGCCAGCAGTGAAGTGACAGGTGGTCAGCCCCAGCATTTT
CASSEVTGGQPQHF
>NA|NA|TRBJ1-1|TRBV11-2
TGTGCCAGCAGCTTAGTAGACACTGAAGCTTTCTTT
CASSLVDTEAFF
>NA|NA|TRBJ1-2|TRBV5-6
TGTGCCAGCAGCCCCACCGGCAGGTCCCTTTCCACTGGCTACACCTTC
CASSPTGRSLSTGYTF
>NA|NA|TRBJ2-2|TRBV6-5
TGTGCCAGCAGTTACTCGATAGGCGGTAACGGGGAGCTGTTTTTT
CASSYSIGGNGELFF
>NA|TRBD1|TRBJ2-1|TRBV12-3/TRBV12-4
TGTGCCAGCAGCAAAGGGACAGGGCAGTTCTTC
CASSKGTGQFF
>NA|TRBD2|TRBJ2-1|TRBV5-8
TGTGCCAGCAGCTGGAGCGGGGGAGGATACAATGAGCAGTTCTTC
CASSWSGGGYNEQFF
>NA|NA|TRBJ1-5|TRBV7-2
TGTGCCAGCAGCTCCGGAACCGCCCCAGGGGCCCAGCATTTT
CASSSGTAPGAQHF
>NA|NA|TRBJ1-6|TRBV30
TGTGCCTGTATTGCTGGGCAGGGGACCTATAATTCACCCCTCCACTTT
CACIAGQGTYNSPLHF
>medium-sized|TRBD1|TRBJ1-5|TRBV24-1
TGTGCCACCAGGTACGACCGGGACAGGGCGTCCGTTCCCAAAAATCAGCCCCAGCATTTT
CATRYDRDRASVPKNQPQHF
>NA|TRBD1|TRBJ2-2|TRBV13
TGTGCCAGCAGCTTAACGGACAGGGACCCCGGGGAGCTGTTTTTT
CASSLTDRDPGELFF
>NA|NA|TRBJ1-6|TRBV5-6
TGTGCCAGCAGCTTGTACAACAGCTTGCTAAATTCACCCCTCCACTTT
CASSLYNSLLNSPLHF
>once|TRBD1|TRBJ1-6|TRBV7-2
TGTGCCAGCAGCTTAAGGGGGACAGACAATTCACCCCTCCACTTT
CASSLRGTDNSPLHF
>NA|TRBD2|TRBJ2-1|TRBV7-6
TGTGCCAGCAGCCGTCGAGGGCTAGCGGTCTCCTACAATGAGCAGTTCTTC
CASSRRGLAVSYNEQFF
>NA|TRBD1|TRBJ1-2|TRBV2
TGTGCCAGCAGCGGGGGACAGAACTATGGCTACACCTTC
CASSGGQNYGYTF
>NA|TRBD2|TRBJ2-5|TRBV6-6
TGTGCCAGCAGTTTTGCGGGGGAACAAGAGACCCAGTACTTC
CASSFAGEQETQYF
>NA|NA|TRBJ1-6|TRBV27
TGTGCCAGCAGTTCCCTCCGAGCCTATAATTCACCCCTCCACTTT
CASSSLRAYNSPLHF
>once|TRBD1|TRBJ2-3|TRBV18
TGTGCCAGCTCACCCCCCGAAAGGGGACAGTCAGCAGATACGCAGTATTTT
CASSPPERGQSADTQYF
>NA|NA|TRBJ1-2|TRBV7-8
TGTGCCAGCAGTCGGACGCGGGACTATGGCTACACCTTC
CASSRTRDYGYTF
>NA|NA|TRBJ2-3|TRBV10-2
TGCGCCAGCAGTGGGAGGGATACGCAGTATTTT
CASSGRDTQYF
>NA|NA|TRBJ1-2|TRBV5-6
TGTGCCAGCAGCTTGCTGGGGGGCTATGGCTACACCTTC
CASSLLGGYGYTF
>NA|TRBD2|TRBJ2-3|TRBV18
TGTGCCAGCTCACCACCGGCACTAGCGAGCACAGATACGCAGTATTTT
CASSPPALASTDTQYF
>NA|NA|TRBJ2-3|TRBV4-1
TGCGCCAGCAGCCGCTTAGAGGGTAGCACAGATACGCAGTATTTT
CASSRLEGSTDTQYF
>NA|NA|TRBJ1-1|TRBV2
TGTGCCAGCACACCGACCGGGCCGGGGTACACTGAAGCTTTCTTT
CASTPTGPGYTEAFF
>NA|TRBD2|TRBJ2-1|TRBV7-9
TGTGCCAGCAGCCTACTGACTAGCGGGAGCTACAATGAGCAGTTCTTC
CASSLLTSGSYNEQFF
>NA|NA|TRBJ1-4|TRBV19
TGTGCCAGTAGTCCACTGGGGAGCGGAGAAAAACTGTTTTTT
CASSPLGSGEKLFF
>NA|TRBD2|TRBJ2-7|TRBV7-2
TGTGCCAGCAGCGCGGGACTAGCTAGCTACGAGCAGTACTTC
CASSAGLASYEQYF
>NA|NA|TRBJ2-6|TRBV19
TGTGCCAGTAGTCGGACACCACCTTCTGGGGCCAACGTCCTGACTTTC
CASSRTPPSGANVLTF
>NA|TRBD1|TRBJ1-6|TRBV7-9
TGTGCCAGCAGCTTAGGACAGGGAAAATCACCCCTCCACTTT
CASSLGQGKSPLHF
>NA|NA|TRBJ2-1|TRBV7-9
TGTGCCAGCAGCAGAGAAACAGGGTCCCCCTACAATGAGCAGTTCTTC
CASSRETGSPYNEQFF
>NA|NA|TRBJ2-1|TRBV6-5
TGTGCCAGCCGCTACTACAATGAGCAGTTCTTC
CASRYYNEQFF
>once|TRBD1|TRBJ1-4|TRBV3-1/TRBV3-2
TGTGCCAGCAGCCGACAGGGGGCGAGTGAAAAACTGTTTTTT
CASSRQGASEKLFF
>NA|NA|TRBJ1-4|TRBV18
TGTGCCAGCTCACCATCGGAGGGAAGCAATGAAAAACTGTTTTTT
CASSPSEGSNEKLFF
>NA|NA|TRBJ1-1|TRBV5-5
TGTGCCAGCAGCCTACGTTTGAGGGTTGACACTGAAGCTTTCTTT
CASSLRLRVDTEAFF
>NA|NA|TRBJ2-3|TRBV18
TGTGCCAGCTCACCGGGGGGGGCCGCAGATACGCAGTATTTT
CASSPGGAADTQYF
>NA|TRBD1|TRBJ1-2|TRBV6-5
TGTGCCAGCAGTTACTCCCCTCGGGACAGGAAATATGGCTACACCTTC
CASSYSPRDRKYGYTF
>NA|NA|TRBJ1-5|TRBV4-1
TGCGCCAGCAGCCAAGACCCAACCAGTCAGCCCCAGCATTTT
CASSQDPTSQPQHF
>NA|TRBD2|TRBJ2-1|TRBV6-5
TGTGCCAGCAGTTCTAGCGGGGCCTACAATGAGCAGTTCTTC
CASSSSGAYNEQFF
>NA|NA|TRBJ1-3|TRBV9
TGTGCCAGCACCTCAGGCGGGGGGTATGGAAACACCATATATTTT
CASTSGGGYGNTIYF
>NA|NA|TRBJ1-4|TRBV5-1
TGCGCCAGCAGACCAACCCCGGAGGTAATCGGTGAAAAACTGTTTTTT
CASRPTPEVIGEKLFF
>NA|NA|TRBJ1-2|TRBV6-5
TGTGCCAGCGGGAGTTCCTATGGCTACACCTTC
CASGSSYGYTF
>once|TRBD1|TRBJ1-2|TRBV25-1
TGTGCCAGCAGAGACAGGGGGCTTGGCTACACCTTC
CASRDRGLGYTF
>NA|TRBD1|TRBJ1-2|TRBV6-5
TGTGCCAGCAGTCCTCAGGGGGCGCCTAACTATGGCTACACCTTC
CASSPQGAPNYGYTF
>NA|TRBD1|TRBJ1-2|TRBV3-1/TRBV3-2
TGTGCCAGCAGCCAGGGAATGACAGGGGCCCATGGCTACACCTTC
CASSQGMTGAHGYTF
>NA|TRBD1|TRBJ1-2|TRBV27
TGTGCCAGCAGTTTCGACAGGGAAGTCAATGGCTACACCTTC
CASSFDREVNGYTF
>NA|NA|TRBJ2-3|TRBV6-1
TGTGCCAGCAGTGTCCCGGGGGGCGTAAGCACAGATACGCAGTATTTT
CASSVPGGVSTDTQYF